These T cell receptor beta chains were read from a single sample in a study of blood T cell repertoires in COVID-19. Repertoires were generated with immunoSEQ multiplex PCR, while TCRdb's copy carries only in-frame clones and drops some. Found here are hundreds of thousands of clones, 75% to 90% of them singletons; the top ten hold roughly 0.25%. Source material: peripheral blood. All receptors come from a woman under 30 with acute or convalescent COVID-19. Both conserved end residues are part of each CDR3. Each record gives: CDR3 length, clone size, J gene, D gene, V gene, CDR3 protein, CDR3 DNA. A D gene is named only where the DNA matches it firmly. Rows may omit the clone size; those that give it use once, few, many or a size class.

length: 14
size: .
J: TRBJ1-3
D: TRBD1
V: TRBV29-1
CDR3: CSVVDREGGNTIYF
DNA: TGCAGCGTTGTAGACAGGGAGGGTGGAAACACCATATATTTT

length: 17
size: .
J: TRBJ2-2
D: TRBD2
V: TRBV24-1
CDR3: CATSGLAGGPNTGELFF
DNA: TGTGCCACCAGTGGACTAGCGGGGGGGCCGAACACCGGGGAGCTGTTTTTT

length: 15
size: .
J: TRBJ2-6
D: .
V: TRBV5-1
CDR3: CASSPPGPGANVLTF
DNA: TGCGCCAGCAGCCCCCCAGGGCCTGGGGCCAACGTCCTGACTTTC

length: 15
size: .
J: TRBJ1-5
D: TRBD1
V: TRBV19
CDR3: CASSSRTGEKQPQHF
DNA: TGTGCCAGTAGTTCAAGGACAGGGGAGAAGCAGCCCCAGCATTTT

length: 14
size: once
J: TRBJ1-1
D: TRBD1
V: TRBV6-5
CDR3: CASNRQGSNTEAFF
DNA: TGTGCCAGCAACCGACAGGGTTCGAACACTGAAGCTTTCTTT

length: 12
size: .
J: TRBJ1-2
D: TRBD1
V: TRBV6-5
CDR3: CASSWRGGGYTF
DNA: TGTGCCAGCAGTTGGAGAGGGGGCGGCTACACCTTC

length: 11
size: .
J: TRBJ1-1
D: .
V: TRBV7-9
CDR3: CASNEGTEAFF
DNA: TGTGCCAGCAACGAGGGAACTGAAGCTTTCTTT

length: 14
size: once
J: TRBJ1-2
D: .
V: TRBV5-6
CDR3: CASSLSGDNYGYTF
DNA: TGTGCCAGCAGCTTGTCAGGGGATAACTATGGCTACACCTTC

length: 14
size: once
J: TRBJ1-2
D: TRBD1
V: TRBV5-4
CDR3: CASSLALTGDGYTF
DNA: TGTGCCAGCAGCTTGGCCTTAACAGGGGATGGCTACACCTTC

length: 14
size: .
J: TRBJ1-1
D: .
V: TRBV4-3
CDR3: CASSQGRGWVEAFF
DNA: TGCGCCAGCAGCCAAGGGCGGGGTTGGGTTGAAGCTTTCTTT

length: 14
size: .
J: TRBJ2-7
D: .
V: TRBV19
CDR3: CASSSLPGGGEQYF
DNA: TGTGCCAGTAGTTCCCTCCCCGGGGGTGGGGAGCAGTACTTC

length: 15
size: .
J: TRBJ1-2
D: TRBD1
V: TRBV9
CDR3: CASSPRTGEDYGYTF
DNA: TGTGCCAGCAGCCCCCGGACAGGGGAGGACTATGGCTACACCTTC

length: 15
size: .
J: TRBJ1-2
D: .
V: TRBV4-3
CDR3: CASSQDSGVDYGYTF
DNA: TGCGCCAGCAGCCAAGATTCCGGGGTCGACTATGGCTACACCTTC

length: 13
size: .
J: TRBJ1-1
D: .
V: TRBV10-3
CDR3: CAISESADTEAFF
DNA: TGTGCCATCAGTGAAAGTGCGGACACTGAAGCTTTCTTT

length: 13
size: .
J: TRBJ1-1
D: TRBD1
V: TRBV18
CDR3: CASSPKTGTEAFF
DNA: TGTGCCAGCTCACCAAAGACAGGGACTGAAGCTTTCTTT

length: 16
size: .
J: TRBJ1-3
D: .
V: TRBV19
CDR3: CASSMAPGGSGNTIYF
DNA: TGTGCCAGTAGTATGGCCCCGGGGGGCTCTGGAAACACCATATATTTT

length: 18
size: .
J: TRBJ2-1
D: .
V: TRBV12-2
CDR3: CASRLPSSPGQGPNEQFF
DNA: TGTGCAAGTCGCCTACCCTCTTCTCCGGGACAGGGGCCCAATGAGCAGTTCTTC

length: 13
size: .
J: TRBJ1-2
D: TRBD1
V: TRBV29-1
CDR3: CSASGQPSYGYTF
DNA: TGCAGCGCCTCGGGACAGCCGTCCTATGGCTACACCTTC

length: 18
size: .
J: TRBJ2-1
D: .
V: TRBV3-1/TRBV3-2
CDR3: CASSQTFSGQSSYNEQFF
DNA: TGTGCCAGCAGCCAGACTTTCAGCGGGCAGAGCTCCTACAATGAGCAGTTCTTC

length: 19
size: .
J: TRBJ2-2
D: .
V: TRBV3-1/TRBV3-2
CDR3: CASSQVGVVRSEYAGELFF
DNA: TGTGCCAGCAGCCAAGTCGGGGTGGTAAGGTCAGAATATGCCGGGGAGCTGTTTTTT

length: 16
size: .
J: TRBJ2-5
D: TRBD1
V: TRBV4-2
CDR3: CASSQEEGQPAETQYF
DNA: TGTGCCAGCAGCCAAGAAGAGGGACAGCCGGCGGAGACCCAGTACTTC

length: 12
size: .
J: TRBJ1-1
D: .
V: TRBV19
CDR3: CASSIPTGRAFF
DNA: TGTGCCAGTAGTATTCCGACAGGTAGAGCTTTCTTT

length: 15
size: .
J: TRBJ1-1
D: .
V: TRBV6-1
CDR3: CASSEDLTVGPEAFF
DNA: TGTGCCAGCAGTGAAGACTTGACAGTGGGCCCTGAAGCTTTCTTT

length: 17
size: once
J: TRBJ1-1
D: .
V: TRBV5-6
CDR3: CASSLGIIQGPSPEAFF
DNA: TGTGCCAGCAGCTTGGGAATAATACAGGGCCCGTCCCCTGAAGCTTTCTTT